The 13 T cell receptor beta chains given below trace back to one sample, sequenced in a study of T cells in Graves' hyperthyroidism and ophthalmopathy. Using RNA transcripts as the source, TCR beta CDR3 regions were amplified. HTBI primers drove first-round RT-PCR of the TCR CDR3. TCRdb reanalysed the multiplex PCR reads using MiXCR and keeps one entry per CDR3 protein. Of fewer than 450,000 distinct CDR3 sequences listed, around 15% are singletons. The sample consisted of blood. All receptors derive from a woman aged 60-75 years with Graves' ophthalmopathy.

This clonotype was seen more than once but under ten times. The CDR3 DNA reads as TGTGCCAGCAGGGGAGGGGGGGCGGGAGAAGTACAGACCCAGTACTTC. This gives the protein CASRGGGAGEVQTQYF. The chain combines TRBV6-1 with TRBJ2-5; possibly TRBD2 for D (7 bases). The CDR3 has 16 amino acids. Germline CDR1 and CDR2: MNHNS and SASEGT. V was trimmed by 6 bases and J by 6 bases, leaving 23 bases between them.

This chain links TRBV29-1 with TRBJ1-3, with D unresolved. CDR3 size: 12 residues. Germline CDR1 is SQVTM and CDR2 is ANQGSEA. Trimming left V 7 bases short and J 0 bases short, with 7 bases between. The CDR3 loop is CSARDSGNTIYF. DNA of the CDR3: TGCAGCGCTCGGGACTCTGGAAACACCATATATTTT.

A word on this clonotype: A read error may produce the germline difference seen at one junction end. V usage is TRBV28 and J usage is TRBJ2-1; 7 bases map to TRBD2. CDR3 length equals 15 residues. Germline loops: CDR1 MDHEN, CDR2 SYDVKM. CDR3 residues: CASRRAGSSCNEQFF. Here the CDR3 DNA reads TGTGCCAGCAGGCGAGCGGGGAGCTCCTGCAATGAGCAGTTCTTC.

In its sample, this clonotype was seen many times. The chain is built from TRBV7-2 and TRBJ2-1, with D possibly TRBD1 on 5 matching bases. Germline CDR1 and CDR2: SGHTA and FQGNSA. The CDR3 is 16 amino acids. With 2 bases removed from V and 2 bases from J, the gap between germline ends came to 13 bases. The CDR3 DNA is TGTGCCAGCAGCTTACAGGGAATAGGAACCTACAATGAGCAGTTCTTC. Translating gives CASSLQGIGTYNEQFF.

This clonotype was seen at least ten times. The chain is built from TRBV15 and TRBJ2-5, with TRBD1 identical over 9 bases. With V trimmed by 4 bases and J by 4 bases, 4 bases remained unmatched. The germline V gene encodes CDR1 LNHNV and CDR2 YYDKDF (reference sequence). The CDR3 is 14 residues long. The CDR3 nucleotides read TGTGCCACCAGCATTCCGGGACAGGGAGAGACCCAGTACTTC. It specifies CATSIPGQGETQYF.

This clonotype came up many times. The CDR3 region is CASSRFPLGWDEQFF. In nucleotides, the CDR3 is TGTGCCAGTAGTAGGTTCCCGCTGGGATGGGATGAGCAGTTCTTC. V and J are TRBV19 and TRBJ2-1, with D unresolved. The V and J ends lost 4 bases and 8 bases respectively, with 18 bases between them. The CDR3 spans 15 residues. In germline, CDR1 is LNHDA, CDR2 SQIVND (reference sequence). The full variable domain, its missing parts supplied by reference TRBV19 and TRBJ2-1, is DGGITQSPKYLFRKEGQNVTLSCEQNLNHDAMYWYRQDPGQGLRLIYYSQIVNDFQKGDIAEGYSVSREKKESFPLTVTSAQKNPTAFYLCASSRFPLGWDEQFFGPGTRLTVL.

The chain carries TRBV28 and TRBJ2-3; 14 bases match TRBD2. The CDR3 contains 16 residues. Germline values: CDR1 MDHEN, CDR2 SYDVKM. Trimming cost V 6 bases and J 4 bases; bases outside gene matches: 6. The CDR3 DNA reads as TGTGCCAGCAGCTCCCCGGGACTAGCGGGAGCAGATACGCAGTATTTT. Amino acid sequence: CASSSPGLAGADTQYF.

This clonotype was seen ten or more times. This chain uses TRBV5-1 with TRBJ2-7; D remains ambiguous. Germline V lookup: CDR1 SGHRS, CDR2 YFSETQ. Trimming pared 5 bases from V and 6 bases from J, leaving 9 bases between. The CDR3 runs to 11 residues. DNA of the CDR3: TGCGCCAGCAGACATGTCTGCGAGCAGTACTTC. The encoded protein is CASRHVCEQYF.

This clonotype has only a few counts. This chain links TRBV2 with TRBJ1-5; no firm D call. V lost 5 bases and J lost 4, with 18 bases in between. The CDR3 totals 16 residues. Looked up from germline, CDR1 is SNHLY and CDR2 is FYNNEI. The CDR3 nucleotides are TGTGCCAGCAGTTTCTGGGCCGGCTTAGCAAATCAGCCCCAGCATTTT. As protein: CASSFWAGLANQPQHF.

This clonotype showed up just a few times. One end of the junction does not line up with germline, which may come from a read error. The chain uses TRBV7-7 and TRBJ1-5; D call uncertain. The CDR3 extends over 13 amino acids. Germline values: CDR1 SSHAT, CDR2 FNYEAQ (reference sequence). The CDR3 here is CASSLAINQPQHF. For the CDR3, the DNA is TGTGCTAGCAGCTTAGCGATTAATCAGCCCCAGCATTTT.

This clonotype was seen at least ten times. V is TRBV3-1 and J is TRBJ2-7, with TRBD1 matching 7 bases. V dropped 5 bases and J dropped 1; count of bases not matched to a gene: 11. Germline V gene data show CDR1 as LGHDT and CDR2 as YNNKEL (reference sequence). This CDR3 region has 16 residues. The CDR3 DNA sequence: TGTGCCAGCAGCTCCCTCAGGACAGGTGATTCCTACGAGCAGTACTTC. It encodes CASSSLRTGDSYEQYF.

This clonotype was detected a few times. This rearrangement joins TRBV5-4 to TRBJ2-7; D is perhaps TRBD1 or TRBD2 (5 bases each). Germline lookup yields CDR1 SGHNT and CDR2 YYREEE (reference sequence). The CDR3 consists of 15 residues. The germline V and J ends were trimmed by 4 bases and 3 bases, with 17 bases remaining between them. CDR3 sequence reads: CASSVPGAGGYEQYF. DNA for the CDR3: TGTGCCAGCAGCGTCCCCGGGGCCGGTGGCTACGAGCAGTACTTC. Looking up the rest from reference TRBV5-4 and TRBJ2-7 gives the full variable domain: ETGVTQSPTHLIKTRGQQVTLRCSSQSGHNTVSWYQQALGQGPQFIFQYYREEENGRGNFPPRFSGLQFPNYSSELNVNALELDDSALYLCASSVPGAGGYEQYFGPGTRLTVT.

This chain connects TRBV5-1 to TRBJ2-2, with 9 bases that match TRBD1. The CDR3 is 14 residues long. The junction had 6 bases not matched to a gene; V was cut back by 6 bases and J by 6 bases. In germline, CDR1 is SGHRS, CDR2 YFSETQ. CDR3: CASKQGASAGELFF. Written as DNA, the CDR3 is TGCGCCAGCAAACAGGGGGCGAGCGCCGGGGAGCTGTTTTTT.